This T cell receptor beta chain was sequenced for a study of patients and donors after allogeneic stem cell transplantation. TCRdb used MiXCR to reprocess the RT-PCR reads, holding one entry per CDR3 protein. This table has over 150,000 distinct CDR3 sequences, 30% appearing once. The CDR3 extends over 14 amino acids. The germline gives CDR1 SEHNR, CDR2 FQNEAQ (reference sequence). V lost 7 bases and J 3 bases, leaving 13 bases between the germline ends. The sample taken for sequencing was blood, either unsorted or a sorted T cell fraction (not recorded which). The chain recombines TRBV7-9 with TRBJ2-4, with D maybe TRBD1 (5 bases). This receptor was taken from a human donor who was either an allogeneic HSCT recipient or a stem cell or donor lymphocyte infusion donor (not recorded which). It is not recorded whose cells these are; they may come from a transplant donor. The chain's CDR3 is CASTKTGDKNIQYF. DNA of the CDR3: TGTGCCAGCACGAAAACAGGAGACAAAAACATTCAGTACTTC.